These 21 T cell receptor beta chains were sequenced from one sample in a study of beta chain features in type 1 diabetes. Notes on the study in general: Researchers report that Type 1 diabetes patients had moderately but significantly shorter TCRB CDR3s across all four CD4+ subsets.

Expressed TCRB transcripts were sequenced, since all the RNA that had been isolated was reverse transcribed. Using immunoSEQ multiplex PCR, the repertoire was profiled, and TCRdb retains in-frame clones only, with some absent. The sample includes more than 250,000 clones, about 15% of them seen just once. Their antigens are not known. Sequenced sample: naive CD4+ T cells from blood. These receptor sequences come from a man aged 18-30 years with type 1 diabetes.

The CDR3 DNA reads as TGTGCCACCAGCAGAGATCTAGACAGGCTTTGGCACGAGCAGTACTTC. It yields the protein CATSRDLDRLWHEQYF. The chain carries TRBV15 and TRBJ2-7; possibly TRBD1 for D (6 bases). CDR3 size: 16 residues. Per the germline V gene, CDR1 is LNHNV and CDR2 is YYDKDF (reference sequence). Between the trimmed V and J ends, which lost 0 bases and 5 bases, there was a span of 17 bases.

This clone was counted only a few times. The V call is TRBV18, the J call TRBJ2-2, with 7 bases that match TRBD2. The germline V gene has CDR1 KGHSH and CDR2 LQKENI. Trimming removed 5 bases from V and 2 bases from J; junction bases left unmatched: 5. CDR3 length: 15 amino acids. The CDR3 DNA sequence: TGTGCCAGCTCAGGAGCGGGGCAAAACACCGGGGAGCTGTTTTTT. Amino acid sequence: CASSGAGQNTGELFF.

A few counts support this clone. The chain recombines TRBV2 with TRBJ2-6, with a weak D call TRBD1 (7 bases). The germline CDR1 and CDR2 sequences are SNHLY and FYNNEI. This CDR3 is built from 15 residues. Trimming cost V 4 bases and J 4 bases, with 11 bases left between them. The CDR3 region has the DNA TGTGCCAGCAGTGTGGAGGGGGCCGGGGCCAACGTCCTGACTTTC. As protein: CASSVEGAGANVLTF.

The rearrangement joins TRBV25-1 to TRBJ2-3, with 13 nucleotides matching TRBD2. Germline CDR1 MGHDK, CDR2 SYGVNS. CDR3 size: 13 residues. J lost 5 bases, V lost 10 bases, and 3 bases had no gene match. CDR3 coding DNA: TGTGCCACTGGACTAGCGGGAGTAGATACGCAGTATTTT. The encoded protein is CATGLAGVDTQYF.

This chain joins TRBV2 and TRBJ2-7, with a weak D call TRBD2 (6 bases). The CDR3 has 14 residues. Germline CDR1 reads SNHLY; CDR2 reads FYNNEI. The V end was cut by 7 bases, the J end by 5 bases, with 18 bases between. The chain's CDR3 is CASTIRGGDHEQYF. CDR3 DNA: TGTGCCAGCACCATACGGGGCGGGGACCACGAGCAGTACTTC.

The chain combines TRBV11-2 with TRBJ2-5; 8 nucleotides match TRBD2. In germline, CDR1 is SGHAT, CDR2 FQNNGV. Germline trimming cut 1 base from V and 5 bases from J; bases unmatched to any gene: 6. The CDR3 contains 15 residues. The CDR3 nucleotides are TGTGCCAGCAGCTTAGTCGGGGGGGCCGGGGAGACCCAGTACTTC. It yields the protein CASSLVGGAGETQYF.

The chain couples TRBV7-2 to TRBJ1-6, with 7 bases aligning to TRBD1. The CDR3 is 16 residues long. In germline, CDR1 is SGHTA, CDR2 FQGNSA. The V and J ends lost 4 bases and 6 bases, in that order; junction bases with no gene match: 9. The CDR3, as DNA: TGTGCCAGCAGCTCCCTTTGGAGGGGGCGTAATTCACCCCTCCACTTT. As protein: CASSSLWRGRNSPLHF.

This chain connects TRBV5-1 to TRBJ2-7; TRBD2 aligns across 11 bases. The CDR3 totals 14 residues. The V gene end was trimmed by 4 bases and the J gene end by 3 bases; junction bases not matched to a gene: 3. Per the germline V gene, CDR1 is SGHRS and CDR2 is YFSETQ. CDR3 DNA: TGCGCCAGCAGCGAGGGACTAGCGGTCTACGAGCAGTACTTC. This translates into CASSEGLAVYEQYF.

The rearrangement uses TRBV28 and TRBJ2-1; 11 nucleotides match TRBD2. The CDR3 totals 16 residues. With V trimmed by 6 bases and J by 4 bases, 8 bases remained unmatched. The germline gives CDR1 MDHEN, CDR2 SYDVKM. The CDR3 loop reads CASRGIAGGSYNEQFF. The DNA for the CDR3 is TGTGCCAGCAGGGGAATAGCGGGGGGGTCTTACAATGAGCAGTTCTTC.

This rearrangement joins TRBV11-2 to TRBJ2-3, with 8 bases that match TRBD2. J lost 2 bases, V lost 5 bases, and 9 bases had no gene match. The CDR3 runs 16 residues. Per germline, CDR1 SGHAT and CDR2 FQNNGV. CDR3 region: CASSALTSGYTDTQYF. CDR3 nucleotides: TGTGCCAGCAGCGCCCTAACTAGCGGCTACACAGATACGCAGTATTTT.

V usage is TRBV28 and J usage is TRBJ2-1, with 7 bases aligning to TRBD2. The CDR3 runs to 15 residues. V lost 8 bases, J lost 4 bases, and 11 bases stayed unmatched. Looked up from germline, CDR1 is MDHEN and CDR2 is SYDVKM. The CDR3 region is CASSFRLARYNEQFF. CDR3 nucleotides: TGTGCCAGCTCCTTCAGACTAGCTCGTTACAATGAGCAGTTCTTC.

The V and J genes are TRBV29-1 and TRBJ2-5; 9 nucleotides align to TRBD2. The DNA end lines up better with TRBJ2-7; the J call may be wrong. Looked up from germline, CDR1 is SQVTM and CDR2 is ANQGSEA. The CDR3 consists of 14 residues. The CDR3 nucleotides are TGCAGCGTCGGGAGTAGGCTAGCGGGATCCGAGCAGTACTTC. Translating gives CSVGSRLAGSEQYF.

This clone showed up just a few times. The chain carries TRBV4-1 and TRBJ2-3; 7 bases fit TRBD2. From germline, CDR1 is MGHRA and CDR2 YSYEKL. With 0 bases clipped from V and 4 bases from J, the junction kept 7 bases outside the gene matches. This CDR3 has 16 residues. CDR3 region: CASSQDRGGIPDTQYF. DNA of the CDR3: TGCGCCAGCAGCCAAGATCGCGGGGGTATCCCAGATACGCAGTATTTT.

This clone was counted only a few times. The chain combines TRBV27 with TRBJ1-5; a possible D gene is TRBD1 (5 bases). V lost 5 bases, J lost 4 bases, and 18 bases lay in between. Germline V lookup: CDR1 MNHEY, CDR2 SMNVEV (reference sequence). CDR3 size: 16 residues. In DNA form, the CDR3 reads TGTGCCAGCAGTAATCAGCATACAGGTTATAATCAGCCCCAGCATTTT. It specifies CASSNQHTGYNQPQHF.

This clone was found a few times. The chain uses TRBV14 and TRBJ2-7; TRBD2 aligns across 7 bases. The CDR3 extends over 15 amino acids. Looked up from germline, CDR1 is SGHDN and CDR2 is FVKESK. V shed 3 bases, J shed 3 bases, and the junction held 8 bases outside the gene matches. The CDR3 sequence is CASSQDWAGVYEQYF. CDR3 coding DNA: TGTGCCAGCAGCCAGGATTGGGCGGGAGTCTACGAGCAGTACTTC.

The rearrangement uses TRBV15 and TRBJ2-5; D is possibly TRBD1 (5 bases). V was trimmed by 5 bases and J by 7 bases, leaving 20 bases between them. Germline CDR1 and CDR2: LNHNV and YYDKDF (reference sequence). The CDR3 is 15 amino acids. DNA for the CDR3: TGTGCCACCAGCCCTCGAGTACAGGCCCAGTGGACCCAGTACTTC. As protein: CATSPRVQAQWTQYF.

The chain couples TRBV7-9 to TRBJ1-2; TRBD1 agrees at 7 bases. V lost 4 bases and J lost 2; bases outside the gene matches: 7. The CDR3 sequence is 15 residues long. The V gene's germline CDR1 is SEHNR and CDR2 FQNEAQ (reference sequence). DNA of the CDR3: TGTGCCAGCAGCTCCCCCCAGGGGGACAACTATGGCTACACCTTC. Amino acid sequence: CASSSPQGDNYGYTF.

The rearrangement joins TRBV30 to TRBJ2-7; possible D gene TRBD1, 5 bases. This CDR3 region has 13 residues. Trimming cost V 1 base and J 9 bases, with 16 bases left between them. Germline V gives CDR1 GTSNPN, CDR2 SVGIG (reference sequence). The CDR3 nucleotides read TGTGCCTGGAGTGCGACAGCCGCAACGGGGCAGTACTTC. Translation gives CAWSATAATGQYF.

This clone has more than one count but fewer than ten. CDR3: CAEGRVEAFF. The CDR3 region has the DNA TGTGCCGAAGGGCGGGTCGAAGCTTTCTTT. The chain joins TRBV30 to TRBJ1-1; D is ambiguous. The CDR3 runs 10 residues. V lost 8 bases and J lost 8, with 12 bases in between. CDR1 is GTSNPN, CDR2 SVGIG, per germline (reference sequence).

This clone has a handful of counts. The same CDR3 also results from other DNA sequences found in this sample. The chain combines TRBV7-2 with TRBJ1-5; no reliable D call. The V gene lost 1 base and the J gene lost 7 bases, with 8 bases spanning the gap. The CDR3 is 13 amino acids. Germline-derived CDR1 and CDR2 are SGHTA and FQGNSA. The CDR3 DNA is TGTGCCAGCAGCTTAGGGAGGGAACAGCCCCAGCATTTT. It is translated as CASSLGREQPQHF. Variable domain in full (rest from reference TRBV7-2 and TRBJ1-5): GAGVSQSPSNKVTEKGKDVELRCDPISGHTALYWYRQSLGQGLEFLIYFQGNSAPDKSGLPSDRFSAERTGGSVSTLTIQRTQQEDSAVYLCASSLGREQPQHFGDGTRLSIL.

The chain couples TRBV30 to TRBJ1-1, with TRBD1 identical over 7 bases. CDR3 size: 17 residues. V gave up 2 bases and J gave up 0 bases; unmatched junction bases: 12. CDR1 is GTSNPN, CDR2 SVGIG, per germline (reference sequence). The CDR3 sequence: CAWSKFLRGYVNTEAFF. CDR3 nucleotide sequence: TGTGCCTGGAGTAAATTTCTCAGGGGGTATGTGAACACTGAAGCTTTCTTT.